Given below is one TCR beta chain in context. This record belongs to a study of blood T cell repertoires in COVID-19. Study-level information: The cDNA or gDNA used as material had been derived from T cells, B-cell-depleted T cells, or PBMCs.

The trim removed 5 bases at V and 3 bases at J, leaving 8 bases unmatched. In germline, CDR1 is MNHEY, CDR2 SVGAGI. The CDR3 is 15 amino acids. Produced via immunoSEQ multiplex PCR; TCRdb's table is partial and in-frame only. The sample includes hundreds of thousands of clones, nearly 90% of them seen just once. This clonotype was obtained from a woman in her late teens or twenties with acute COVID-19. The sequenced sample consisted of PBMCs or T cells enriched from blood (not recorded which). The rearrangement joins TRBV6-5 to TRBJ2-7; 9 positions match TRBD1. CDR3 region: CASSNPGQGGYEQYF. In nucleotides, the CDR3 is TGTGCCAGCAGTAACCCGGGACAGGGAGGCTACGAGCAGTACTTC.